The rows below give T cell receptor beta chains drawn from one sample of a study of blood T cell repertoires in COVID-19. TCRdb keeps only in-frame clones here, not all; method: immunoSEQ multiplex PCR. The data show around 250,000 clones, roughly 89% seen once. Sequencing was done on a sample of peripheral blood. Receptors were obtained from a woman in her thirties or forties who had recovered from COVID-19. The CDR3 runs from the conserved cysteine through the conserved F or W. A D gene is named only where the DNA matches it firmly. Rows may omit the clone size; those that give it use once, few, many or a size class.

clone_size,d_call,j_call,v_call,cdr3_aa,cdr3_nt
few,TRBD1,TRBJ1-4,TRBV7-8,CASGKYYRGSNEKLFF,TGTGCCAGCGGCAAATATTACAGGGGATCTAATGAAAAACTGTTTTTT
NA,NA,TRBJ2-2,TRBV7-6,CASSLGSGSGELFF,TGTGCCAGCAGCTTAGGTTCCGGGTCCGGGGAGCTGTTTTTT
few,NA,TRBJ1-2,TRBV21-1,CATLRNQTDRFYGYTF,TGTGCCACCTTACGGAACCAGACAGATAGATTCTATGGCTACACCTTC
NA,TRBD2,TRBJ2-5,TRBV5-5,CASSLVGYRTSGLSQETQYF,TGTGCCAGCAGCTTGGTGGGATATAGGACTAGCGGCTTAAGCCAAGAGACCCAGTACTTC
NA,TRBD2,TRBJ2-1,TRBV7-6,CASSLGPREGDEQFF,TGTGCCAGCAGCCTAGGACCCCGGGAGGGCGATGAGCAGTTCTTC
once,NA,TRBJ1-6,TRBV4-1,CASSYQGGDSPLHF,TGCGCCAGCAGTTACCAAGGGGGGGATTCACCCCTCCACTTT
NA,TRBD2,TRBJ2-3,TRBV5-1,CASSFRGTSGRWTSTDTQYF,TGCGCCAGCAGCTTTAGGGGGACTAGCGGGAGATGGACTAGCACAGATACGCAGTATTTT
NA,TRBD1,TRBJ1-2,TRBV30,CAWRGTGSGGYTF,TGTGCCTGGAGGGGGACAGGGAGTGGAGGCTACACCTTC
NA,TRBD1,TRBJ1-4,TRBV6-5,CATGDRGGEKLFF,TGTGCCACGGGGGACAGGGGAGGCGAAAAACTGTTTTTT
NA,NA,TRBJ2-3,TRBV19,CASSITGGTDTQYF,TGTGCCAGTAGTATAACTGGAGGAACAGATACGCAGTATTTT
NA,NA,TRBJ1-5,TRBV24-1,CATSDLSGFQPQHF,TGTGCCACCAGTGATTTGTCAGGGTTTCAGCCCCAGCATTTT
NA,TRBD1,TRBJ2-5,TRBV6-6,CASSQGQPETQYF,TGTGCCAGCAGTCAGGGACAGCCGGAGACCCAGTACTTC
NA,TRBD2,TRBJ2-1,TRBV18,CASSLRTSGSVPNEQFF,TGTGCCAGCTCACTAAGGACTAGCGGGAGTGTCCCCAATGAGCAGTTCTTC
NA,NA,TRBJ1-1,TRBV7-6,CASSLGGRGGTEAFF,TGTGCCAGCAGCTTAGGGGGCAGGGGTGGCACTGAAGCTTTCTTT
NA,TRBD2,TRBJ2-2,TRBV28,CASMTSGNTGELFF,TGTGCCAGCATGACTAGCGGAAACACCGGGGAGCTGTTTTTT
NA,NA,TRBJ2-3,TRBV9,CASSVDQVEGQDTQYF,TGTGCCAGCAGCGTAGATCAAGTAGAGGGCCAAGATACGCAGTATTTT